Each of the 8 T cell receptor beta chains below was sequenced from the same sample in a study of shared clonotypes between healthy human individuals (dated by TCRdb to between 2020 and 2021). The library was generated by the immunoSEQ multiplex PCR assay. This immuneACCESS table, as held by TCRdb, lists in-frame sequences with V and J called but not all clones. Of the missing ones, under half trace to an unresolved V gene in checked studies; the others have no known cause. This sample comprises more than 2 million clones, around 95% of them detected only once. Roughly 0.13% of the sample is taken by the ten largest. Sequenced: naive CD4+ T cells sorted from blood. This specimen's cell subset or site label, per the study, means: CD45RA+ positively selected. These receptors originate from a man younger than 35 in good health.

V usage is TRBV15 and J usage is TRBJ1-3; D gene ambiguous. Germline V gene lookup returns CDR1 LNHNV and CDR2 YYDKDF (reference sequence). The CDR3 covers 12 residues. V was clipped by 6 bases and J by 2 bases, with 5 bases between them. The CDR3 nucleotides are TGTGCCACCAGAGAGACTGGAAACACCATATATTTT. This codes for CATRETGNTIYF.

Regarding this clone: Additional DNA sequences in this sample encode the identical CDR3. The chain recombines TRBV14 with TRBJ2-5, with D unclear. Deletions cut 2 bases from V and 5 bases from J, with 3 bases between. The CDR3 has 11 residues. Looked up from germline, CDR1 is SGHDN and CDR2 is FVKESK. The CDR3 sequence: CASSQSETQYF. CDR3 nucleotides: TGTGCCAGCAGCCAATCCGAGACCCAGTACTTC.

The chain combines TRBV28 with TRBJ1-2; perhaps TRBD1 as D (6 bases). The CDR3 has 15 amino acids. The V gene's germline CDR1 is MDHEN and CDR2 SYDVKM. V was shortened by 5 bases and J by 4 bases, with 17 bases between the two germline ends. The CDR3 nucleotides read TGTGCCAGCAGTCAGGGGCCAGGTCCTTCCTATGGCTACACCTTC. It translates to CASSQGPGPSYGYTF.

The genes are TRBV11-1 and TRBJ2-5; D is unclear. Between the trimmed V and J ends, which lost 1 base and 3 bases, there was a span of 3 bases. Looked up from germline, CDR1 is SGHAT and CDR2 is FQDESV (reference sequence). There are 12 residues in the CDR3. DNA for the CDR3: TGTGCCAGCAGCTTAGTCGAAGAGACCCAGTACTTC. It is translated as CASSLVEETQYF.

CDR3 bases: TGTGCCAGCAGCTTACAAGGGGGCAGCAATCAGCCCCAGCATTTT. Residues: CASSLQGGSNQPQHF. The rearrangement links TRBV13 to TRBJ1-5, with 7 nucleotides matching TRBD1. The CDR3 is 15 amino acids. The J segment lost 1 base and the V segment lost 2 bases, leaving 2 bases of the junction unmatched. The germline V gene encodes CDR1 PRHDT and CDR2 FYEKMQ (reference sequence).

The chain joins TRBV9 to TRBJ2-3; D assignment may be TRBD1 or TRBD2 (6 bases each). The CDR3 runs 14 residues. Germline loops: CDR1 SGDLS, CDR2 YYNGEE. The V gene lost 4 bases and the J gene lost 8 bases, with 17 bases spanning the gap. CDR3 sequence (DNA): TGTGCCAGCAGCCTCGGGACACTCGGGGGTACGCAGTATTTT. Encoded protein: CASSLGTLGGTQYF.

This clone was picked up one time. The chain recombines TRBV30 with TRBJ2-7; D remains unclear. Germline V gene sequence: CDR1 GTSNPN, CDR2 SVGIG (reference sequence). V lost 1 base, J lost 1 base, and 14 bases lay in between. This CDR3 is 15 amino acids long. CDR3 in DNA: TGTGCCTGGAGTGAGATCGACCGCCGATCCTACGAGCAGTACTTC. Its translation: CAWSEIDRRSYEQYF. The full variable domain, its missing parts supplied by reference TRBV30 and TRBJ2-7, is SQTIHQWPATLVQPVGSPLSLECTVEGTSNPNLYWYRQAAGRGLQLLFYSVGIGQISSEVPQNLSASRPQDRQFILSSKKLLLSDSGFYLCAWSEIDRRSYEQYFGPGTRLTVT.

The chain uses TRBV2 and TRBJ2-3; 8 positions match TRBD1. The CDR3 consists of 13 residues. Germline V CDR1 and CDR2: SNHLY, FYNNEI. Unmatched junction bases numbered 4, after V lost 6 bases and J lost 5 bases. CDR3 region: CASSQGALDTQYF. The DNA of the CDR3 is TGTGCCAGCAGCCAGGGGGCTCTAGATACGCAGTATTTT.